One and the same sample provided the 29 T cell receptor beta chains below, sequenced in a study of cytomegalovirus exposure and HLA in healthy donors. The PCR employed 60 Vbeta primers together with 13 Jbeta primers. The data were produced by immunoSEQ multiplex PCR, yet TCRdb's version contains in-frame clones alone and is incomplete. The sample carries some 77,000 clones, roughly 85% recorded once. Source material: PBMCs. These receptors were obtained from a man between 25 and 39 years old in good health and CMV-seronegative.

V usage is TRBV28 and J usage is TRBJ2-7, with a tentative D call TRBD1 (7 bases). Germline lookup yields CDR1 MDHEN and CDR2 SYDVKM. The CDR3 is 15 amino acids. Trimming removed 6 bases from V and 3 bases from J, with 18 bases in between. CDR3 DNA sequence: TGTGCCAGCAGCCTCCCCAGGGGGGCAGGCTACGAGCAGTACTTC. It codes for CASSLPRGAGYEQYF.

CDR3 amino acids: CASSLFLYEQYF. CDR3 sequence (DNA): TGTGCCAGCTCACTCTTTTTATACGAGCAGTACTTC. This chain links TRBV18 with TRBJ2-7, with unresolved D. V lost 4 bases to trimming and J lost 4 bases, with 8 bases between them. The length of the CDR3 is 12 residues. Germline assignment: CDR1 KGHSH and CDR2 LQKENI. Variable domain in full (rest from reference TRBV18 and TRBJ2-7): NAGVMQNPRHLVRRRGQEARLRCSPMKGHSHVYWYRQLPEEGLKFMVYLQKENIIDESGMPKERFSAEFPKEGPSILRIQQVVRGDSAAYFCASSLFLYEQYFGPGTRLTVT.

This clone was seen just once. The chain uses TRBV5-6 and TRBJ1-2, with 8 bases identical to TRBD1. V lost 4 bases to trimming and J lost 7 bases; unmatched junction nucleotides: 15. Germline assignment: CDR1 SGHDT and CDR2 YYEEEE. This CDR3 contains 16 residues. CDR3 protein: CASSLDRDAALGGYTF. CDR3 DNA: TGTGCCAGCAGCCTGGACAGGGATGCTGCTCTGGGTGGCTACACCTTC.

V is TRBV13 and J is TRBJ1-1, with a tentative D call TRBD1 (6 bases). CDR3 size: 14 residues. V was trimmed by 0 bases and J by 6 bases, leaving 11 bases between them. CDR1 is PRHDT, CDR2 FYEKMQ, per germline (reference sequence). CDR3 in amino acids: CASSLGQGRAEAFF. CDR3 sequence (DNA): TGTGCCAGCAGCTTAGGCCAGGGGAGGGCTGAAGCTTTCTTT. Full variable domain (rest looked up from reference TRBV13 and TRBJ1-1): AAGVIQSPRHLIKEKRETATLKCYPIPRHDTVYWYQQGPGQDPQFLISFYEKMQSDKGSIPDRFSAQQFSDYHSELNMSSLELGDSALYFCASSLGQGRAEAFFGQGTRLTVV.

This clone was seen just once. The chain uses TRBV11-2 and TRBJ2-1; TRBD1 aligns across 8 bases. The CDR3 spans 15 residues. J was trimmed by 1 base and V by 5 bases; bases with no gene match: 4. Germline CDR1 is SGHAT and CDR2 is FQNNGV. CDR3 sequence (DNA): TGTGCCAGCAGCAATAGGACAGGGTCCTACAATGAGCAGTTCTTC. Translation: CASSNRTGSYNEQFF.

The rearrangement uses TRBV25-1 and TRBJ1-2; D might be TRBD1 (6 bases). Trimming cost V 6 bases and J 5 bases, with 25 bases left between them. From germline, CDR1 is MGHDK and CDR2 SYGVNS. The CDR3 contains 17 residues. This CDR3 is CASSPPHAKQGVYGYTF. CDR3 coding DNA: TGTGCCAGCAGCCCACCCCACGCCAAACAGGGTGTATATGGCTACACCTTC.

This sequence joins TRBV7-9 and TRBJ2-5, with TRBD2 identical over 7 bases. This CDR3 comprises 15 residues. Germline V gene data show CDR1 as SEHNR and CDR2 as FQNEAQ (reference sequence). Trimming took 6 bases from V and 5 from J; bases not matched to a gene: 12. DNA for the CDR3: TGTGCCAGCAGTCATCACACCGGGAGGTCGGAGACCCAGTACTTC. Translating gives CASSHHTGRSETQYF.

The V and J genes are TRBV11-2 and TRBJ2-7; tentative D call: TRBD2 (5 bases). CDR3 length: 12 residues. CDR1 is SGHAT, CDR2 FQNNGV, per germline. V was cut by 3 bases and J by 6 bases, with 9 bases left in between. The CDR3 coding sequence is TGTGCCAGCAGCTTTGGCGGGCCCGAGCAGTACTTC. This translates into CASSFGGPEQYF.

This chain links TRBV28 with TRBJ1-5; TRBD1 aligns across 7 bases. The CDR3 is 16 residues long. Germline assignment: CDR1 MDHEN and CDR2 SYDVKM. Here the CDR3 reads CVTRSLGGKGNQPQHF. CDR3 DNA sequence: TGTGTCACAAGATCCCTAGGGGGCAAGGGCAATCAGCCCCAGCATTTT.

In its sample, this clone was seen a few times. The chain uses TRBV4-1 and TRBJ1-5; D ambiguous. Trimming removed 0 bases at V and 6 bases at J, with 12 bases between. The germline V gene has CDR1 MGHRA and CDR2 YSYEKL. The CDR3 is 15 residues long. Written as DNA, the CDR3 is TGCGCCAGCAGCCAAGAGGCGGGAGCCATTCAGCCCCAGCATTTT. Protein sequence: CASSQEAGAIQPQHF.

This clone was counted once. This chain uses TRBV28 with TRBJ2-1; 11 bases align to TRBD2. This CDR3 has 16 amino acids. Germline V gene lookup returns CDR1 MDHEN and CDR2 SYDVKM. Trimming cost V 1 base and J 7 bases; bases outside gene matches: 6. CDR3 DNA: TGTGCCAGCAGTTTATTTACTAGCGGGAGTAAAAATGAGCAGTTCTTC. Translation gives CASSLFTSGSKNEQFF.

The V gene is TRBV30, the J gene TRBJ2-2, with D unclear. CDR1 and CDR2 from the germline V gene are GTSNPN and SVGIG (reference sequence). There are 14 residues in the CDR3. Trimming stripped 4 bases from V and 1 base from J, with 10 bases between. In nucleotides, the CDR3 is TGTGCCTGGACCCTCGGTATGAACACCGGGGAGCTGTTTTTT. Translating gives CAWTLGMNTGELFF.

The V and J genes are TRBV7-8 and TRBJ1-2; 7 bases line up with TRBD1. Germline lookup yields CDR1 SGHVS and CDR2 FQNEAQ. Trimming took 5 bases from V and 4 from J; bases not matched to a gene: 13. This CDR3 contains 16 residues. CDR3 DNA sequence: TGTGCCAGCAGCCCGGGACAGACCTTATCAACCTATGGCTACACCTTC. Encoded protein: CASSPGQTLSTYGYTF.

The rearrangement links TRBV5-3 to TRBJ2-3; 7 positions agree with TRBD2. TRBV5-3 is annotated as an ORF whose role is uncertain. The ends lost 6 bases at V and 4 bases at J; junction bases unmatched: 2. The CDR3 consists of 12 residues. The CDR3 is CARKAGADTQYF. The CDR3 DNA sequence: TGTGCCAGAAAGGCGGGGGCAGATACGCAGTATTTT.

This clone was counted a few times. The chain has TRBV4-1 and TRBJ1-5; perhaps TRBD1 as D (5 bases). The CDR3 is 15 amino acids. Germline CDR1 is MGHRA and CDR2 is YSYEKL. V lost 4 bases and J 7 bases, leaving 17 bases between the germline ends. The CDR3 DNA reads as TGCGCCAGCAGCCTTCTCAGGGATAGGGCCCAGCCCCAGCATTTT. This gives the protein CASSLLRDRAQPQHF.

The genes are TRBV6-1 and TRBJ2-7; D call uncertain. The CDR3 is 12 amino acids. Trimming shortened V by 0 bases and J by 5 bases, and 5 bases separated the two germline ends. Germline V lookup: CDR1 MNHNS, CDR2 SASEGT. The CDR3 DNA follows: TGTGCCAGCAGTGAAGCGCTAAACGAGCAGTACTTC. Encoded protein: CASSEALNEQYF.

This clone has just one count. The chain employs TRBV29-1 and TRBJ1-1, with D possibly TRBD1 on 5 matching bases. In germline, CDR1 is SQVTM, CDR2 ANQGSEA. V lost 7 bases and J lost 0, with 9 bases in between. The CDR3 is 12 residues long. The CDR3 sequence is CSGGGVNTEAFF. The CDR3 bases are TGCAGCGGCGGGGGGGTGAACACTGAAGCTTTCTTT.

The rearrangement links TRBV4-2 to TRBJ2-2, with 9 positions matching TRBD2. The CDR3 has 18 amino acids. Looked up from germline, CDR1 is LGHNA and CDR2 is YNFKEQ. The V segment lost 0 bases and the J segment 4 bases; nucleotides outside the gene matches: 9. This CDR3 reads CASSQEGLAGWGTGELFF. Here the CDR3 DNA reads TGTGCCAGCAGCCAAGAAGGGCTAGCGGGATGGGGCACCGGGGAGCTGTTTTTT.

The chain uses TRBV28 and TRBJ1-6, with TRBD1 as a possible D gene (5 bases). Germline V gene data show CDR1 as MDHEN and CDR2 as SYDVKM. This CDR3 has 12 amino acids. V dropped 8 bases and J dropped 8 bases, with 10 bases sitting between them. The CDR3 DNA reads TGTGCCAGCTCCCGGGGGGATTCACCCCTCCACTTT. Protein: CASSRGDSPLHF.

As regards this clone: At one of its ends the junction is not consistent with the germline gene, which may arise from a read error. The rearrangement uses TRBV7-7 and TRBJ2-5; D is possibly TRBD2 (7 bases). Germline CDR1 and CDR2: SSHAT and FNYEAQ (reference sequence). This CDR3 is 17 amino acids long. The CDR3 spells CASSFRTSRGVKETQYF. The CDR3 DNA sequence: TGTGCTAGCAGCTTCCGGACTAGTAGGGGGGTTAAGGAGACCCAGTACTTC.

The chain uses TRBV6-4 and TRBJ2-1, with D maybe TRBD2 (6 bases). In germline, CDR1 is MRHNA, CDR2 SNTAGT. The CDR3 totals 16 residues. The germline V and J ends were trimmed by 0 bases and 4 bases, with 13 bases remaining between them. Here the CDR3 reads CASSDSGLENYNEQFF. The CDR3 nucleotides are TGTGCCAGCAGTGACTCGGGACTGGAGAATTACAATGAGCAGTTCTTC.

The V gene is TRBV5-1, the J gene TRBJ1-2; 9 bases are shared with TRBD1. The CDR3 totals 14 residues. The ends lost 0 bases at V and 7 bases at J; junction bases unmatched: 4. Germline V gene sequence: CDR1 SGHRS, CDR2 YFSETQ. The CDR3 here is CASSLAQGALGYTF. Written as DNA, the CDR3 is TGCGCCAGCAGCTTGGCACAGGGGGCGCTTGGCTACACCTTC.

The genes are TRBV14 and TRBJ1-1; no firm D call. From germline, CDR1 is SGHDN and CDR2 FVKESK. CDR3 length equals 11 residues. The V gene lost 3 bases and the J gene lost 5 bases, with 4 bases spanning the gap. The CDR3 DNA sequence: TGTGCCAGCAGCCATTCGACTGAAGCTTTCTTT. It encodes CASSHSTEAFF.

The V gene is TRBV29-1, the J gene TRBJ2-7, with D possibly matching TRBD2 (5 bases). Germline loops: CDR1 SQVTM, CDR2 ANQGSEA. Trimming shortened V by 1 base and J by 4 bases, and 11 bases separated the two germline ends. This CDR3 is 13 amino acids long. CDR3 region: CSVEVEGGYEQYF. CDR3 DNA: TGCAGCGTTGAAGTGGAAGGAGGATACGAGCAGTACTTC.

The V gene is TRBV5-4, the J gene TRBJ2-2, with D maybe TRBD1 (5 bases). Germline V gene sequence: CDR1 SGHNT, CDR2 YYREEE (reference sequence). The CDR3 is made up of 16 amino acids. Trimming shortened V by 5 bases and J by 4 bases, and 18 bases separated the two germline ends. CDR3 amino acids: CASRYEGAIRTGELFF. In DNA form, the CDR3 reads TGTGCCAGCAGGTACGAAGGGGCGATTCGCACCGGGGAGCTGTTTTTT.

The V and J genes are TRBV7-3 and TRBJ2-1; 9 bases are a match to TRBD2. This CDR3 contains 14 residues. V trimming: 7 bases; J trimming: 8 bases; junction bases outside the gene matches: 9. In germline, CDR1 is SGHTA, CDR2 FQGTGA. The CDR3 DNA sequence: TGTGCCAGCACCGGCGGGGGGGCCAGGGATGAGCAGTTCTTC. It encodes CASTGGGARDEQFF.

Only a few counts were recorded for this clone. V is TRBV5-8 and J is TRBJ2-7; possible D gene TRBD2, 5 bases. The V end was cut by 4 bases, the J end by 5 bases, with 13 bases between. Per germline, CDR1 SGHTS and CDR2 YDEGEE. The length of the CDR3 is 13 residues. The CDR3 protein is CASSLPWGDEQYF. CDR3 in DNA: TGTGCCAGCAGCCTGCCTTGGGGAGACGAGCAGTACTTC.

The genes are TRBV6-5 and TRBJ2-1, with TRBD2 identical over 14 bases. The length of the CDR3 is 15 residues. V was pared by 6 bases and J by 9 bases, with 7 bases of the junction left unmatched. Germline loops: CDR1 MNHEY, CDR2 SVGAGI. The CDR3 DNA sequence: TGTGCCAGCAGCACCGGGACTAGCGGGGGAGGTGAGCAGTTCTTC. Protein product: CASSTGTSGGGEQFF.

A few counts support this clone. V usage is TRBV7-2 and J usage is TRBJ2-2; 8 bases agree with TRBD1. The germline V gene has CDR1 SGHTA and CDR2 FQGNSA. CDR3 length: 16 amino acids. J was trimmed by 0 bases and V by 2 bases; bases with no gene match: 2. CDR3 DNA sequence: TGTGCCAGCAGCTTACAGGGGGCGTCGAACACCGGGGAGCTGTTTTTT. It codes for CASSLQGASNTGELFF.